The source of this TCR beta chain is a study of chemoradiotherapy in HPV16-positive cancers. Findings and limits, study-wide: Non-HPV-specific T cells did not expand in tumors during treatment, whereas candidate HPV-specific clones and E7-related motifs did. Only a couple of HPV16-positive patients supplied the functional HPV-specificity definition.

Concerning this clone itself: Its antigen is still unknown.

Libraries were prepared by immunoSEQ multiplex PCR; TCRdb keeps only in-frame clonotypes and omits some of them. The sample includes about 11,000 clones, 80% to 95% seen only once; the top ten take around 1.8%. The V end lost 3 bases, the J end lost 0 bases, and 12 bases lay between the germline ends. Germline CDR1 and CDR2: SNHLY and FYNNEI. This CDR3 is 16 amino acids long. Repeated repertoire sampling spanned the course of chemoradiotherapy. The chain has TRBV2 and TRBJ1-3, with D possibly matching TRBD1 (5 bases). This sequence was found in a human donor with HPV-associated anogenital cancer. Sequenced material: blood, taken from a patient who underwent chemoradiotherapy. CDR3 in amino acids: CASSEGRTSSGNTIYF. The CDR3 bases are TGTGCCAGCAGTGAGGGACGCACCAGCTCTGGAAACACCATATATTTT.